Shown below are 2 T cell receptor beta chains from a single sample sequenced in a study of Ad26.COV2.S vaccination and SARS-CoV-2 variants. The treatment was: around 19 received Ad26.COV2.S at low or high dose, single or two shots; about 5 received placebo; per-sample allocation not given. Day 63 following the first vaccine or placebo injection was when the samples were taken. TCRdb's table, derived via immunoSEQ multiplex PCR, lists solely in-frame clones and lacks some. The table includes about 430,000 clones, around 90% detected once. The starting material was peripheral blood, obtained in a trial of Ad26.COV2.S vaccine versus placebo. The receptors derive from a person aged 18 to 59 who received the Ad26.COV2.S COVID-19 vaccine or a placebo.

This clone was detected a few times. V and J are TRBV10-3 and TRBJ2-3; no firm D call. Germline-derived CDR1 and CDR2 are ENHRY and SYGVKD. The ends were cut back, 0 bases at V and 2 bases at J, with 9 bases in the middle. This CDR3 has 15 residues. The CDR3 loop is CAISESISHTDTQYF. CDR3 DNA: TGTGCCATCAGTGAGTCCATCTCCCACACAGATACGCAGTATTTT.

The V call is TRBV6-5, the J call TRBJ1-3, with D perhaps matching TRBD1 (6 bases). The CDR3 contains 15 residues. V was trimmed by 6 bases and J by 0 bases, leaving 12 bases between them. Looked up from germline, CDR1 is MNHEY and CDR2 is SVGAGI. CDR3 loop: CASRRDRNSGNTIYF. The CDR3 DNA follows: TGTGCCAGCAGACGCGACAGGAACTCTGGAAACACCATATATTTT.